Following are 31 T cell receptor beta chains from one sample sequenced in a study of response to subunit inactivated influenza vaccine. TCRdb reprocessed the RT-PCR reads with MiXCR, giving one entry per CDR3 protein. The data show about 700,000 distinct CDR3 sequences, about 15% seen once. Material: PBMCs from blood, obtained roughly 2 weeks before vaccination. These receptors originate from a man aged 50 to 59 who received an inactivated influenza vaccine.

This chain links TRBV14 with TRBJ2-5; D might be TRBD2 (6 bases). The CDR3 length is 16 residues. Germline loops: CDR1 SGHDN, CDR2 FVKESK. Trimming left V 1 base short and J 3 bases short, with 15 bases between. The CDR3: CASSQGWEVRKETQYF. In nucleotides, the CDR3 is TGTGCCAGCAGCCAAGGTTGGGAGGTTCGAAAAGAGACCCAGTACTTC.

This clonotype was counted only a few times. V usage is TRBV6-1 and J usage is TRBJ1-4; D gene uncertain. Looked up from germline, CDR1 is MNHNS and CDR2 is SASEGT. With 6 bases removed from V and 0 bases from J, the gap between germline ends came to 17 bases. The CDR3 is 17 amino acids. CDR3 protein: CASRFNSRGATNEKLFF. The CDR3 DNA reads as TGTGCCAGCAGATTTAATTCTCGTGGCGCAACTAATGAAAAACTGTTTTTT.

The chain recombines TRBV29-1 with TRBJ2-3; 7 nucleotides line up with TRBD1. V dropped 7 bases and J dropped 3; count of bases not matched to a gene: 13. The length of the CDR3 is 15 residues. Germline values: CDR1 SQVTM, CDR2 ANQGSEA. The CDR3 region is CSAAPETGMTDTQYF. The CDR3 DNA reads as TGCAGCGCCGCCCCCGAGACAGGGATGACAGATACGCAGTATTTT.

This chain connects TRBV20-1 to TRBJ2-5; weak D call: TRBD2 (5 bases). The germline V gene has CDR1 DFQATT and CDR2 SNEGSKA (reference sequence). The CDR3 totals 14 residues. The ends were cut back, 6 bases at V and 1 base at J, with 15 bases in the middle. CDR3 in DNA: TGCAGTGCCCATATAGTGGACTCCCAAGAGACCCAGTACTTC. Protein product: CSAHIVDSQETQYF.

V and J are TRBV7-2 and TRBJ2-3; D unclear. V was trimmed by 3 bases and J by 3 bases, leaving 13 bases between them. The CDR3 spans 15 residues. Per germline, CDR1 SGHTA and CDR2 FQGNSA. CDR3 sequence reads: CASSFARVITDTQYF. CDR3 sequence (DNA): TGTGCCAGCAGCTTTGCTAGAGTCATAACAGATACGCAGTATTTT.

There are a few counts of this clonotype. Germline is not matched at one junction end, which may reflect a read error. The chain uses TRBV20-1 and TRBJ2-1; 11 bases are a match to TRBD2. The germline CDR1 and CDR2 sequences are DFQATT and SNEGSKA (reference sequence). The CDR3 runs 17 residues. This chain's CDR3 is CCARDSGTSGNSNEQFF. DNA of the CDR3: TGCTGTGCTAGAGATTCCGGGACTAGCGGAAATTCCAATGAGCAGTTCTTC.

The chain links TRBV2 to TRBJ1-1; perhaps TRBD1 as D (5 bases). CDR1 and CDR2 (germline): SNHLY, FYNNEI. The CDR3 has 15 residues. V lost 8 bases and J 2 bases, leaving 18 bases between the germline ends. As DNA, the CDR3 is TGTGCCAGCGGCAACTCGGGACGGTCTAACACTGAAGCTTTCTTT. Encoded protein: CASGNSGRSNTEAFF.

This clonotype was seen a few times. The rearrangement links TRBV12-3 or TRBV12-4 to TRBJ1-2; D not certain. The CDR3 consists of 12 residues. V lost 6 bases and J lost 3, with 8 bases in between. In DNA form, the CDR3 reads TGTGCCAGCAGGGCGACGGACTATGGCTACACCTTC. Translated, it gives CASRATDYGYTF.

The genes are TRBV6-2 or TRBV6-3 and TRBJ2-1; D possibly corresponds to TRBD1 (5 bases). Trimming shortened V by 5 bases and J by 3 bases, and 8 bases separated the two germline ends. The V gene's germline CDR1 is MNHEY and CDR2 SVGEGT. The CDR3 covers 13 residues. The CDR3 here is CASSGAIYNEQFF. The DNA of the CDR3 is TGTGCCAGCAGTGGGGCCATCTACAATGAGCAGTTCTTC.

This clonotype was counted between two and nine times. This chain uses TRBV7-2 with TRBJ2-2; D not resolved. Trimming pared 1 base from V and 2 bases from J, leaving 8 bases between. This CDR3 comprises 15 residues. CDR1 and CDR2 (germline): SGHTA, FQGNSA. Here the CDR3 reads CASSLEGYNTGELFF. Here the CDR3 DNA reads TGTGCCAGCAGCTTAGAAGGGTACAACACCGGGGAGCTGTTTTTT.

The gene calls are TRBV12-3 or TRBV12-4 and TRBJ1-5; a weak D match, TRBD1 (5 bases). V lost 6 bases, J lost 6 bases, and 12 bases lay in between. The CDR3 consists of 13 residues. The CDR3 sequence: CASSTAQGQPQHF. CDR3 DNA: TGTGCCAGCAGCACCGCGCAGGGTCAGCCCCAGCATTTT.

This clonotype showed up just a few times. The J gene is TRBJ2-7, the V gene TRBV20-1; TRBD2 agrees at 10 bases. Trimming at V came to 1 base and at J to 1 base, leaving 7 bases not matched to a gene. CDR1 is DFQATT and CDR2 is SNEGSKA in the germline V gene (reference sequence). The CDR3 loop spans 16 amino acids. The DNA of the CDR3 is TGCAGTGCTAGAGCCTGGACTAGCGGATTTTCCTACGAGCAGTACTTC. Translation: CSARAWTSGFSYEQYF.

This clonotype is a singleton in its sample. This rearrangement joins TRBV20-1 to TRBJ1-2, with D tentatively TRBD1 (6 bases). Germline CDR1 DFQATT, CDR2 SNEGSKA (reference sequence). This CDR3 has 15 amino acids. Trimming pared 6 bases from V and 0 bases from J, leaving 17 bases between. CDR3 nucleotides: TGCAGTGCCCCGGGCGGGGGGCTCTCTAACTATGGCTACACCTTC. Its protein product is CSAPGGGLSNYGYTF.

In this sample, this clonotype turned up a few times. V and J are TRBV12-3 or TRBV12-4 and TRBJ1-3; D is unclear. Trimming shortened V by 5 bases and J by 7 bases, and 15 bases separated the two germline ends. This CDR3 comprises 14 residues. CDR3 region: CASSQRASWNTIYF. CDR3 DNA: TGTGCCAGCAGTCAGCGGGCTTCATGGAACACCATATATTTT.

This clonotype has a count of ten or more. This chain uses TRBV4-1 with TRBJ2-7, with 10 bases fitting TRBD1. The CDR3 spans 14 residues. Germline V gives CDR1 MGHRA, CDR2 YSYEKL. With V trimmed by 5 bases and J by 3 bases, 4 bases remained unmatched. Written as DNA, the CDR3 is TGCGCCAGCAGCAGAAGGGACAGGGGCTACGAGCAGTACTTC. This encodes CASSRRDRGYEQYF.

This clonotype came up a few times. The gene calls are TRBV9 and TRBJ1-4; D might be TRBD1 (6 bases). The length of the CDR3 is 15 residues. The germline CDR1 and CDR2 sequences are SGDLS and YYNGEE. The V end was cut by 4 bases, the J end by 7 bases, with 17 bases between. In nucleotides, the CDR3 is TGTGCCAGCAGCTCACTGGAAAGGGGGAGTGAAAAACTGTTTTTT. This gives the protein CASSSLERGSEKLFF.

At least ten counts were recorded for this clonotype. The V gene is TRBV5-1, the J gene TRBJ2-5; a possible D gene is TRBD1 (5 bases). V was pared by 3 bases and J by 5 bases, with 11 bases between. The CDR3 consists of 13 residues. CDR1 is SGHRS, CDR2 YFSETQ, per germline. As DNA, the CDR3 is TGCGCCAGCAGCTGGACATTCGGGGAGACCCAGTACTTC. Protein sequence: CASSWTFGETQYF.

A few counts support this clonotype. V and J are TRBV6-1 and TRBJ1-4, with 7 bases identical to TRBD1. The CDR3 length is 14 residues. J gave up 8 bases and V 2 bases, and 5 bases lay outside the gene matches. Germline V gives CDR1 MNHNS, CDR2 SASEGT. The CDR3 spells CASSEQGVWEKLFF. The CDR3 DNA is TGTGCCAGCAGTGAACAGGGGGTTTGGGAAAAACTGTTTTTT.

This chain connects TRBV2 to TRBJ2-6; possible D gene TRBD1, 6 bases. The CDR3 runs to 19 residues. Per germline, CDR1 SNHLY and CDR2 FYNNEI. Trimming removed 5 bases at V and 0 bases at J, with 20 bases between. CDR3 sequence: CASSLSWAGDDSGANVLTF. The CDR3 DNA sequence: TGTGCCAGCAGTTTAAGTTGGGCAGGGGATGACTCTGGGGCCAACGTCCTGACTTTC. Using reference TRBV2 and TRBJ2-6 for the parts outside the CDR3, the full variable domain is EPEVTQTPSHQVTQMGQEVILRCVPISNHLYFYWYRQILGQKVEFLVSFYNNEISEKSEIFDDQFSVERPDGSNFTLKIRSTKLEDSAMYFCASSLSWAGDDSGANVLTFGAGSRLTVL.

This clonotype has ten or more counts. Here the CDR3 DNA reads TGTGCCACCAGCAGACAAGCCGGGACTAGGCTGGCAGATACGCAGTATTTT. Residues: CATSRQAGTRLADTQYF. The J gene is TRBJ2-3, the V gene TRBV15; 8 bases map to TRBD2. This CDR3 region has 17 residues. CDR1 LNHNV and CDR2 YYDKDF come from the germline V gene (reference sequence). The junction had 11 bases not matched to a gene; V was cut back by 2 bases and J by 4 bases.

This chain joins TRBV30 and TRBJ2-1, with 13 bases aligning to TRBD2. This CDR3 is built from 16 residues. With 4 bases clipped from V and 2 bases from J, the junction kept 5 bases outside the gene matches. In germline, CDR1 is GTSNPN, CDR2 SVGIG (reference sequence). Here the CDR3 DNA reads TGTGCCTGGAAGGGACTAGCGGGGTGGACCTACAATGAGCAGTTCTTC. This gives the protein CAWKGLAGWTYNEQFF.

This clonotype was seen a few times. This chain links TRBV11-2 with TRBJ2-1; D is unresolved. CDR3 length equals 15 residues. The ends were cut back, 3 bases at V and 6 bases at J, with 15 bases in the middle. The germline V gene has CDR1 SGHAT and CDR2 FQNNGV. The CDR3 region has the DNA TGTGCCAGCAGCTTGGGCTTGAAGGGCCGCAATGAGCAGTTCTTC. Translation: CASSLGLKGRNEQFF. The whole variable domain, filled in from reference TRBV11-2 and TRBJ2-1, reads EAGVAQSPRYKIIEKRQSVAFWCNPISGHATLYWYQQILGQGPKLLIQFQNNGVVDDSQLPKDRFSAERLKGVDSTLKIQPAKLEDSAVYLCASSLGLKGRNEQFFGPGTRLTVL.

At least ten counts were recorded for this clonotype. This sequence joins TRBV7-9 and TRBJ1-6, with D uncertain. V was shortened by 2 bases and J by 10 bases, with 6 bases between the two germline ends. The CDR3 sequence is 12 residues long. Looked up from germline, CDR1 is SEHNR and CDR2 is FQNEAQ (reference sequence). The CDR3 is CASSLSSSPLHF. As DNA, the CDR3 is TGTGCCAGCAGCTTATCCAGCTCACCCCTCCACTTT.

The table lists this clonotype with a few counts. The chain is built from TRBV27 and TRBJ2-5; D assignment may be TRBD1 or TRBD2 (5 bases each). CDR1 and CDR2 from the germline V gene are MNHEY and SMNVEV (reference sequence). The CDR3 runs to 16 residues. V was cut by 0 bases and J by 3 bases, with 14 bases left in between. The CDR3 protein is CASSLSPPGTKETQYF. For the CDR3, the DNA is TGTGCCAGCAGTTTATCGCCCCCCGGGACCAAAGAGACCCAGTACTTC.

This clonotype came up many times. V gene TRBV30 combines with J gene TRBJ2-1; perhaps TRBD1 as D (5 bases). The CDR3 length is 13 residues. The germline V gene encodes CDR1 GTSNPN and CDR2 SVGIG (reference sequence). V dropped 0 bases and J dropped 9 bases, with 12 bases sitting between them. The CDR3 region has the DNA TGTGCCTGGAGTGTACAAGAAAGGGGTGAGCAGTTCTTC. This gives the protein CAWSVQERGEQFF.

The sample holds many counts of this clonotype. The chain joins TRBV6-4 to TRBJ2-1; 9 nucleotides align to TRBD2. Trimming took 0 bases from V and 3 from J; bases not matched to a gene: 3. The CDR3 is 16 amino acids. Per the germline V gene, CDR1 is MRHNA and CDR2 is SNTAGT. Here the CDR3 DNA reads TGTGCCAGCAGTGACTCAGGCGGGGGGGTCTACAATGAGCAGTTCTTC. Protein sequence: CASSDSGGGVYNEQFF.

This clonotype was seen more than once but under ten times. The V and J genes are TRBV7-3 and TRBJ2-7, with TRBD2 as a possible D gene (7 bases). Germline loops: CDR1 SGHTA, CDR2 FQGTGA. The CDR3 sequence is 14 residues long. V lost 5 bases, J lost 7 bases, and 18 bases lay in between. The CDR3 here is CASSQEGGDVEQYF. The CDR3, as DNA: TGTGCCAGCAGCCAGGAAGGGGGGGATGTGGAGCAGTACTTC.

This clonotype showed up just a few times. This chain links TRBV12-3 or TRBV12-4 with TRBJ2-3; no clear D. The CDR3 has 14 residues. V was clipped by 2 bases and J by 0 bases, with 6 bases between them. CDR3 sequence: CASSLRQSTDTQYF. DNA of the CDR3: TGTGCCAGCAGTTTACGACAAAGCACAGATACGCAGTATTTT.

At least ten counts were recorded for this clonotype. This sequence joins TRBV5-6 and TRBJ2-1, with D perhaps TRBD1 (6 bases). Deletions cut 3 bases from V and 0 bases from J, with 13 bases between. This CDR3 spans 16 amino acids. CDR1 SGHDT and CDR2 YYEEEE come from the germline V gene. The chain's CDR3 is CASSSYRDYSYNEQFF. Here the CDR3 DNA reads TGTGCCAGCAGCTCTTACAGGGATTACTCCTACAATGAGCAGTTCTTC.

The chain links TRBV6-1 to TRBJ2-2; D is uncertain. This CDR3 has 15 amino acids. The germline V and J ends were trimmed by 3 bases and 0 bases, with 8 bases remaining between them. Germline lookup yields CDR1 MNHNS and CDR2 SASEGT. The CDR3 nucleotides read TGTGCCAGCAGTGAGACACCCTCGAACACCGGGGAGCTGTTTTTT. Translated: CASSETPSNTGELFF.

This clonotype was seen a handful of times. J is TRBJ1-1 and V is TRBV5-1; D gene ambiguous. Germline lookup yields CDR1 SGHRS and CDR2 YFSETQ. This CDR3 comprises 15 residues. V lost 0 bases and J 3 bases, leaving 12 bases between the germline ends. The chain's CDR3 is CASSLGAGRYTEAFF. The CDR3 DNA is TGCGCCAGCAGCTTGGGGGCGGGCAGATACACTGAAGCTTTCTTT.